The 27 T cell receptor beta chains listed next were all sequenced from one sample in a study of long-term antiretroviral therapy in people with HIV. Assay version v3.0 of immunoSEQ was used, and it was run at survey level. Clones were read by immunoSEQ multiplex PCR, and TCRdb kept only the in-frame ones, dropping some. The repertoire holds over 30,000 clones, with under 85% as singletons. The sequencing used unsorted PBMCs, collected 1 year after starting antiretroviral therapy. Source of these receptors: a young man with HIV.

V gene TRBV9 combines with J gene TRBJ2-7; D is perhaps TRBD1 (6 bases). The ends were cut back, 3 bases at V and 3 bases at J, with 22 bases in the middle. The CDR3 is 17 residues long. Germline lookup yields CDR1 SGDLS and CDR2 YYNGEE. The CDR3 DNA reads TGTGCCAGCAGCGGGAGTACCAGGGGTGCCAGCTTCTACGAGCAGTACTTC. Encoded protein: CASSGSTRGASFYEQYF. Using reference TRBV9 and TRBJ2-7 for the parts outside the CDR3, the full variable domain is DSGVTQTPKHLITATGQRVTLRCSPRSGDLSVYWYQQSLDQGLQFLIQYYNGEERAKGNILERFSAQQFPDLHSELNLSSLELGDSALYFCASSGSTRGASFYEQYFGPGTRLTVT.

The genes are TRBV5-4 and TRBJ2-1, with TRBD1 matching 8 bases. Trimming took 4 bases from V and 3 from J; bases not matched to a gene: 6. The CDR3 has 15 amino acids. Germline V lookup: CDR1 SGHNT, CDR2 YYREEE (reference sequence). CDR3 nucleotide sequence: TGTGCCAGCAGCCAAACCGGACAGGGCTACAATGAGCAGTTCTTC. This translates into CASSQTGQGYNEQFF.

The CDR3 sequence is CSVIKGPHTEAFF. DNA of the CDR3: TGCAGCGTTATCAAGGGGCCGCACACTGAAGCTTTCTTT. The chain couples TRBV29-1 to TRBJ1-1; TRBD1 is a possible D gene (5 bases). V lost 5 bases and J lost 3, with 13 bases in between. The CDR3 extends over 13 amino acids. In germline, CDR1 is SQVTM, CDR2 ANQGSEA.

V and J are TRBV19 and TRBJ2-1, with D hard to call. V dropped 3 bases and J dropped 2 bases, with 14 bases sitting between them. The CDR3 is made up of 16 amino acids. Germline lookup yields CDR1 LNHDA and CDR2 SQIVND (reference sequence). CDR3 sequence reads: CASSIKGRSPYNEQFF. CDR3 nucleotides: TGTGCCAGTAGTATCAAAGGGCGCTCCCCCTACAATGAGCAGTTCTTC.

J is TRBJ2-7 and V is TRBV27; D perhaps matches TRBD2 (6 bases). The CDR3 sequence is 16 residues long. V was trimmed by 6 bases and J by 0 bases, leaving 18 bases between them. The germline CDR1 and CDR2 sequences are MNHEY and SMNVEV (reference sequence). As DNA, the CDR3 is TGTGCCAGCAGCTTGACCGGGGAGGTGAGCTCCTACGAGCAGTACTTC. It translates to CASSLTGEVSSYEQYF.

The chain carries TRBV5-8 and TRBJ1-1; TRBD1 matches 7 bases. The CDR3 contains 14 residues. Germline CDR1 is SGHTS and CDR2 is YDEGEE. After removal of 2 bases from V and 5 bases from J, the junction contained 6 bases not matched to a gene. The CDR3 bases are TGTGCCAGCAGCTTACGAGGGGGACAGACTGAAGCTTTCTTT. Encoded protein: CASSLRGGQTEAFF.

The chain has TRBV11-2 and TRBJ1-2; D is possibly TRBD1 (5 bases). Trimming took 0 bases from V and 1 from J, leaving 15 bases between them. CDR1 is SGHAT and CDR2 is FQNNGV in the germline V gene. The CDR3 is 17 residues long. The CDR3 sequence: CASSLELGRAFNYGYTF. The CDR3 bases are TGTGCCAGCAGCTTAGAACTTGGCAGGGCTTTTAACTATGGCTACACCTTC.

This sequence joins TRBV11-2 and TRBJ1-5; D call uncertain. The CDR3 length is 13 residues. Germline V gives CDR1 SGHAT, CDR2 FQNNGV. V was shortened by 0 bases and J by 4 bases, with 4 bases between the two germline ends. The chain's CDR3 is CASSLDRNQPQHF. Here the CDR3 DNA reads TGTGCCAGCAGCTTAGACAGGAATCAGCCCCAGCATTTT.

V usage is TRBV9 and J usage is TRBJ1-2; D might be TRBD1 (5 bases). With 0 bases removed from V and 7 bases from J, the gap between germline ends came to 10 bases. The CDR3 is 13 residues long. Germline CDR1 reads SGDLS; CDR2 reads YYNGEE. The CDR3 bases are TGTGCCAGCAGCGTAGATTCGGGGCTTGGCTACACCTTC. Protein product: CASSVDSGLGYTF.

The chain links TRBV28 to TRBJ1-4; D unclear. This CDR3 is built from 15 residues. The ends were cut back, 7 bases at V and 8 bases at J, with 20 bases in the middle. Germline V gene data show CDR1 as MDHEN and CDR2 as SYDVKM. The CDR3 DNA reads TGTGCCAGCACCGACCAGGAGGATTCCCAGGAAAAACTGTTTTTT. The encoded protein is CASTDQEDSQEKLFF.

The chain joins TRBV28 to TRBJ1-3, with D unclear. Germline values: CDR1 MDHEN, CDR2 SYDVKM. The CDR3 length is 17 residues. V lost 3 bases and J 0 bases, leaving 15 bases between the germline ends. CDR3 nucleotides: TGTGCCAGCAGTTTCCCCGGACTGGGTAGCTCTGGAAACACCATATATTTT. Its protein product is CASSFPGLGSSGNTIYF.

CDR3 sequence: CASSLGRGGTYYGYTF. DNA for the CDR3: TGTGCCAGCAGCTTAGGCCGCGGAGGGACCTACTATGGCTACACCTTC. This rearrangement joins TRBV13 to TRBJ1-2, with D possibly matching TRBD1 (5 bases). The CDR3 spans 16 residues. The V gene lost 0 bases and the J gene lost 3 bases, with 14 bases spanning the gap. Germline V CDR1 and CDR2: PRHDT, FYEKMQ (reference sequence).

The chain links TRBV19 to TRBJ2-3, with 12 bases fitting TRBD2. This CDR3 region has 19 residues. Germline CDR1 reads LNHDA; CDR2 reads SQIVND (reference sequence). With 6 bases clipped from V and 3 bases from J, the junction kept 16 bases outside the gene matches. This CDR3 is CASSPLRRASGRETDTQYF. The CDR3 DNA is TGTGCCAGTAGCCCCCTCAGAAGGGCTAGCGGGAGGGAAACAGATACGCAGTATTTT.

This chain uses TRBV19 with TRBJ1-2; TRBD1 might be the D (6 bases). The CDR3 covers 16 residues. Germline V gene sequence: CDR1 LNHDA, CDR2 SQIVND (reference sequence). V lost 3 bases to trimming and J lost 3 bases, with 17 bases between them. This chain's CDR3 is CASSIGGLPSDYGYTF. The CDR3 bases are TGTGCCAGTAGTATTGGGGGGCTGCCTTCGGACTATGGCTACACCTTC.

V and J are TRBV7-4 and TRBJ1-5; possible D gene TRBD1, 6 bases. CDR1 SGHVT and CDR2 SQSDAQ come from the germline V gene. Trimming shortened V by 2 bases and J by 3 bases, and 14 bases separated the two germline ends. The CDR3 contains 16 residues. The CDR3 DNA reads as TGTGCCAGCAGCTTACCCGACAACAGGGACAATCAGCCCCAGCATTTT. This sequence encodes CASSLPDNRDNQPQHF.

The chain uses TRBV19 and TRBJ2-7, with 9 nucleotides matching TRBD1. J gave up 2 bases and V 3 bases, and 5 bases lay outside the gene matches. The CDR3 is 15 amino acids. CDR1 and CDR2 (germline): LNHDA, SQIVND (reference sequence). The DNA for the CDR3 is TGTGCCAGTAGTATTGAGGGACAGGGAACCTACGAGCAGTACTTC. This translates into CASSIEGQGTYEQYF.

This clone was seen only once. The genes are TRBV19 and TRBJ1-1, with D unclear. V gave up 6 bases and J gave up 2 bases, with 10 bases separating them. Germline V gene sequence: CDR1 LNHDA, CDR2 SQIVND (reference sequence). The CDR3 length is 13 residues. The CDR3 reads CASSTRANTEAFF. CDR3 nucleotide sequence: TGTGCCAGTAGCACCCGGGCAAACACTGAAGCTTTCTTT.

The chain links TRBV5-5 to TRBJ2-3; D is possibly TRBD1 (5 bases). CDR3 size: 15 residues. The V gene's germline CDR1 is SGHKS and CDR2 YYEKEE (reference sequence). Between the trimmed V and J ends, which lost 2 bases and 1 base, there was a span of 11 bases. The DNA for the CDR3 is TGTGCCAGCAGCTTTCCCAGGGCGCGCACAGATACGCAGTATTTT. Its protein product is CASSFPRARTDTQYF.

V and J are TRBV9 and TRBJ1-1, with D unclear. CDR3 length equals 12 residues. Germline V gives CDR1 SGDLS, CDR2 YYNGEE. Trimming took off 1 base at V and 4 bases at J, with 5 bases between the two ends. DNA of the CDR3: TGTGCCAGCAGCGTACAAGGCACTGAAGCTTTCTTT. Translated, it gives CASSVQGTEAFF.

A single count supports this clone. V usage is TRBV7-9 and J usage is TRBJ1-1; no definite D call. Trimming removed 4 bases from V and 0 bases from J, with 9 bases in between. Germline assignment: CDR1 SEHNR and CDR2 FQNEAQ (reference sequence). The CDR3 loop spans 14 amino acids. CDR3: CASSWPTVNTEAFF. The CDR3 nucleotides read TGTGCCAGCAGCTGGCCGACGGTGAACACTGAAGCTTTCTTT.

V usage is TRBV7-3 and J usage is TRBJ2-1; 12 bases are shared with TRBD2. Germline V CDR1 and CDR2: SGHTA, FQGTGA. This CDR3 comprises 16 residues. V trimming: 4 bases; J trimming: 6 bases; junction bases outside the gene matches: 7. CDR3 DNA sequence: TGTGCCAGCAGCTCCGGGACTAGCGGGTTTTCCAATGAGCAGTTCTTC. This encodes CASSSGTSGFSNEQFF.

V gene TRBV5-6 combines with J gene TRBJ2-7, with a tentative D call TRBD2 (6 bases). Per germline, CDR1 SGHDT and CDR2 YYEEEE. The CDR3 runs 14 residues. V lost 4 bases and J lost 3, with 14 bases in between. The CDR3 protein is CASSGGLGDYEQYF. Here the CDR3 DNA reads TGTGCCAGCAGCGGGGGACTCGGGGACTACGAGCAGTACTTC.

CDR3 bases: TGTGCCAGCAGCTTGGTGCAGGGTCGGGACGAGCAGTACTTC. Translated: CASSLVQGRDEQYF. This sequence joins TRBV5-4 and TRBJ2-5; tentatively, D is TRBD1 (5 bases). The DNA end lines up better with TRBJ2-7; the J call may be wrong. The CDR3 extends over 14 amino acids. The V gene's germline CDR1 is SGHNT and CDR2 YYREEE (reference sequence).

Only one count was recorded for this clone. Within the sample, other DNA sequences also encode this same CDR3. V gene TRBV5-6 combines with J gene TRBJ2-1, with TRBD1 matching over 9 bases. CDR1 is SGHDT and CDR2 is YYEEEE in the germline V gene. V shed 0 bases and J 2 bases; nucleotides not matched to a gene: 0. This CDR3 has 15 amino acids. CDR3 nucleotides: TGTGCCAGCAGCTTGGGGGACAGGGCCTACAATGAGCAGTTCTTC. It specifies CASSLGDRAYNEQFF.

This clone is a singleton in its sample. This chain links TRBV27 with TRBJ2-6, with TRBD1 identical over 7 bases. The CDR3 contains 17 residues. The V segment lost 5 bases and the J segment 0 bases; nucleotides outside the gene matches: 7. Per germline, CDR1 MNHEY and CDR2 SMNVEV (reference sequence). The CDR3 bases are TGTGCCAGCAGTCGACTCGGGACAGCCTCTGGGGCCAACGTCCTGACTTTC. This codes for CASSRLGTASGANVLTF.

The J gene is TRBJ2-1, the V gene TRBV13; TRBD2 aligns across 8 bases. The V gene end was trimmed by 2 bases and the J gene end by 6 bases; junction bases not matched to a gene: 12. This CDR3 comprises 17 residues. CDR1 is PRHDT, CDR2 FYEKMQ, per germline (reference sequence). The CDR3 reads CASSLLTSGEGGNEQFF. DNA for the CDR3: TGTGCCAGCAGCTTATTAACTAGCGGCGAAGGGGGCAATGAGCAGTTCTTC.

CDR3 sequence (DNA): TGTGCCAGCAGCCCCGCCGGGGTCGGAGGGAACACTGAAGCTTTCTTT. The encoded protein is CASSPAGVGGNTEAFF. The rearrangement joins TRBV11-2 to TRBJ1-1; no definite D call. V lost 5 bases to trimming and J lost 1 base, with 17 bases between them. Germline CDR1 reads SGHAT; CDR2 reads FQNNGV. CDR3 size: 16 residues.